Listed below are T cell receptor beta chains from one sample, sequenced in a study of human T cells and chemical hapten exposure. In TCRdb, the RACE reads were re-called with MiXCR into one record per CDR3 protein. The data contain about 51,000 distinct CDR3 sequences, 8.5% to 10% of them seen just once; the ten biggest clones take up 13% to 15%. The source material was whole blood, sampled in connection with sensitization to the hapten diphenylcyclopropenone (DPC). Receptors originate from a woman in her forties with alopecia areata. Some clones in this sample may be carry-over from other donors' samples. The CDR3 runs from the conserved cysteine through the conserved F or W. A D gene is named only where the DNA matches it firmly. Size values are once, few and many counts, or a class for expanded clones, and some rows have none.

J gene: TRBJ2-7; D gene: TRBD1; V gene: TRBV12-3/TRBV12-4; clone size: many; CDR3 protein: CASRGQGSSYEQYF; CDR3 DNA: TGTGCCAGCAGGGGACAGGGAAGCTCCTACGAGCAGTACTTC
J gene: TRBJ1-1; D gene: TRBD1; V gene: TRBV7-2; clone size: many; CDR3 protein: CASSTSTGMEAFF; CDR3 DNA: TGTGCCAGCAGCACTTCGACAGGGATGGAAGCTTTCTTT
J gene: TRBJ2-5; D gene: TRBD2; V gene: TRBV27; clone size: .; CDR3 protein: CASSLWASGRETQYF; CDR3 DNA: TGTGCCAGCAGTTTATGGGCTAGCGGGCGAGAGACCCAGTACTTC
J gene: TRBJ1-6; D gene: TRBD1; V gene: TRBV6-2/TRBV6-3; clone size: many; CDR3 protein: CASTYRGRSNSPLHF; CDR3 DNA: TGTGCCAGCACCTACAGGGGTAGGAGTAATTCACCCCTCCACTTT
J gene: TRBJ2-7; D gene: .; V gene: TRBV28; clone size: many; CDR3 protein: CASSPSGRVLAYEQYF; CDR3 DNA: TGTGCCAGCAGTCCCTCCGGCAGGGTATTGGCCTACGAGCAGTACTTC
J gene: TRBJ2-1; D gene: TRBD2; V gene: TRBV11-2; clone size: few; CDR3 protein: CASSLRGGTYNEQFF; CDR3 DNA: TGTGCCAGCAGCTTGCGGGGGGGCACCTACAATGAGCAGTTCTTC
J gene: TRBJ2-7; D gene: .; V gene: TRBV6-2/TRBV6-3; clone size: many; CDR3 protein: CASSYSGTDFYEQYF; CDR3 DNA: TGTGCCAGCAGTTACTCCGGGACTGATTTCTACGAGCAGTACTTC
J gene: TRBJ2-1; D gene: .; V gene: TRBV5-1; clone size: many; CDR3 protein: CASSLVGAQQFF; CDR3 DNA: TGCGCCAGCAGCTTGGTGGGGGCCCAGCAGTTCTTC
J gene: TRBJ1-2; D gene: .; V gene: TRBV19; clone size: many; CDR3 protein: CASSPRGQGIGSNYGYTF; CDR3 DNA: TGTGCCAGTAGCCCTCGGGGGCAGGGGATCGGCTCTAACTATGGCTACACCTTC
J gene: TRBJ2-7; D gene: TRBD1; V gene: TRBV20-1; clone size: many; CDR3 protein: CSASEPRGLYEQYF; CDR3 DNA: TGCAGTGCTAGCGAACCCAGGGGGCTATACGAGCAGTACTTC
J gene: TRBJ2-5; D gene: TRBD1; V gene: TRBV6-5; clone size: .; CDR3 protein: CATQGAGRETQYF; CDR3 DNA: TGTGCCACCCAGGGGGCGGGGAGAGAGACCCAGTACTTC
J gene: TRBJ2-3; D gene: TRBD2; V gene: TRBV6-5; clone size: many; CDR3 protein: CASSRRQAAGGRTQYF; CDR3 DNA: TGTGCCAGCAGTAGAAGACAGGCAGCGGGGGGAAGAACGCAGTATTTT
J gene: TRBJ2-5; D gene: TRBD1; V gene: TRBV20-1; clone size: many; CDR3 protein: CSAPSGQGETQYF; CDR3 DNA: TGCAGTGCTCCTTCAGGACAGGGAGAGACCCAGTACTTC
J gene: TRBJ2-5; D gene: TRBD2; V gene: TRBV20-1; clone size: few; CDR3 protein: CSVPLAGTPWTQYF; CDR3 DNA: TGCAGTGTTCCGCTAGCGGGGACCCCATGGACCCAGTACTTC
J gene: TRBJ1-5; D gene: TRBD1; V gene: TRBV6-5; clone size: many; CDR3 protein: CASSPDRAQPQHF; CDR3 DNA: TGTGCCAGCAGCCCGGACAGGGCTCAGCCCCAGCATTTT
J gene: TRBJ1-4; D gene: .; V gene: TRBV10-2; clone size: .; CDR3 protein: CASTLGGEKLFF; CDR3 DNA: TGCGCCAGCACTCTCGGGGGCGAAAAACTGTTTTTT
J gene: TRBJ2-7; D gene: TRBD2; V gene: TRBV29-1; clone size: few; CDR3 protein: CSVSIRDYHEQYF; CDR3 DNA: TGCAGCGTTTCCATCAGGGACTACCACGAGCAGTACTTC
J gene: TRBJ2-3; D gene: TRBD1; V gene: TRBV6-2/TRBV6-3; clone size: many; CDR3 protein: CASSRNKDRAITWTQYF; CDR3 DNA: TGTGCCAGCAGCCGAAATAAAGACAGGGCCATAACCTGGACGCAGTATTTT
J gene: TRBJ2-5; D gene: .; V gene: TRBV7-3; clone size: many; CDR3 protein: CASSFQPGPQETQYF; CDR3 DNA: TGTGCCAGCAGCTTCCAACCGGGTCCTCAAGAGACCCAGTACTTC
J gene: TRBJ2-1; D gene: .; V gene: TRBV4-1; clone size: .; CDR3 protein: CASSQYGAVRYNEQFF; CDR3 DNA: TGCGCCAGCAGCCAGTATGGGGCGGTCCGATACAATGAGCAGTTCTTC
J gene: TRBJ2-3; D gene: .; V gene: TRBV27; clone size: many; CDR3 protein: CASSFTGLSPDTQYF; CDR3 DNA: TGTGCCAGCAGTTTCACAGGTTTATCGCCAGATACGCAGTATTTT
J gene: TRBJ1-1; D gene: .; V gene: TRBV6-5; clone size: few; CDR3 protein: CASKYREDTEAFF; CDR3 DNA: TGTGCCAGCAAGTACAGGGAGGACACTGAAGCTTTCTTT
J gene: TRBJ1-5; D gene: .; V gene: TRBV5-5; clone size: many; CDR3 protein: CASSFTGGNQPQHF; CDR3 DNA: TGTGCCAGCAGCTTCACTGGGGGCAATCAGCCCCAGCATTTT
J gene: TRBJ2-1; D gene: .; V gene: TRBV7-9; clone size: many; CDR3 protein: CASSSSNRAADEQFF; CDR3 DNA: TGTGCCAGCAGCTCCTCTAACCGGGCGGCGGATGAGCAGTTCTTC
J gene: TRBJ1-5; D gene: .; V gene: TRBV10-3; clone size: many; CDR3 protein: CAISEKGGDQPQHF; CDR3 DNA: TGTGCCATCAGTGAGAAGGGCGGTGATCAGCCCCAGCATTTT
J gene: TRBJ2-1; D gene: TRBD1; V gene: TRBV7-2; clone size: .; CDR3 protein: CASSRKTGGVHEQFF; CDR3 DNA: TGTGCCAGCAGCCGTAAGACAGGGGGGGTCCATGAGCAGTTCTTC
J gene: TRBJ1-3; D gene: .; V gene: TRBV29-1; clone size: .; CDR3 protein: CVGGSGNTIYF; CDR3 DNA: TGCGTCGGGGGATCTGGAAACACCATATATTTT
J gene: TRBJ2-1; D gene: TRBD1; V gene: TRBV20-1; clone size: many; CDR3 protein: CSAREGGPDEQFF; CDR3 DNA: TGCAGTGCTAGAGAAGGGGGCCCGGATGAGCAGTTCTTC
J gene: TRBJ2-3; D gene: .; V gene: TRBV6-5; clone size: many; CDR3 protein: CASSSNTDTQYF; CDR3 DNA: TGTGCCAGCAGTTCCAACACAGATACGCAGTATTTT
J gene: TRBJ2-1; D gene: .; V gene: TRBV7-6; clone size: few; CDR3 protein: CASSQRYRASNEQFF; CDR3 DNA: TGTGCCAGCAGCCAACGCTACAGGGCTAGCAATGAGCAGTTCTTC
J gene: TRBJ2-1; D gene: .; V gene: TRBV5-5; clone size: .; CDR3 protein: CASSWPRGSDNEQFF; CDR3 DNA: TGTGCCAGCAGCTGGCCCCGGGGAAGTGACAATGAGCAGTTCTTC
J gene: TRBJ2-1; D gene: TRBD1; V gene: TRBV28; clone size: .; CDR3 protein: CASSLTGEAEQFF; CDR3 DNA: TGTGCCAGCAGTTTAACAGGGGAAGCTGAGCAGTTCTTC
J gene: TRBJ2-1; D gene: .; V gene: TRBV4-1; clone size: many; CDR3 protein: CASSQGPSSYNEQFF; CDR3 DNA: TGCGCCAGCAGCCAAGGACCGAGCTCCTACAATGAGCAGTTCTTC
J gene: TRBJ2-7; D gene: TRBD2; V gene: TRBV27; clone size: many; CDR3 protein: CASSRGGSGRYEQYF; CDR3 DNA: TGTGCCAGCAGCCGGGGGGGGAGCGGCCGTTACGAGCAGTACTTC
J gene: TRBJ2-5; D gene: .; V gene: TRBV18; clone size: many; CDR3 protein: CASSPPGSVETQYF; CDR3 DNA: TGTGCCAGCTCACCACCCGGGAGCGTAGAGACCCAGTACTTC
J gene: TRBJ2-7; D gene: .; V gene: TRBV5-1; clone size: .; CDR3 protein: CASSLTANPYEQYF; CDR3 DNA: TGCGCCAGCAGCTTGACAGCTAACCCCTACGAGCAGTACTTC
J gene: TRBJ1-3; D gene: .; V gene: TRBV29-1; clone size: many; CDR3 protein: CSVVGTSGNTIYF; CDR3 DNA: TGCAGCGTTGTTGGAACCTCTGGAAACACCATATATTTT
J gene: TRBJ2-6; D gene: .; V gene: TRBV12-3/TRBV12-4; clone size: many; CDR3 protein: CASSLRESGANVLTF; CDR3 DNA: TGTGCCAGCAGCCTCAGGGAGTCTGGGGCCAACGTCCTGACTTTC
J gene: TRBJ2-7; D gene: TRBD1; V gene: TRBV29-1; clone size: .; CDR3 protein: CSVGQGSEQYF; CDR3 DNA: TGCAGCGTCGGACAGGGGTCCGAGCAGTACTTC
J gene: TRBJ2-5; D gene: .; V gene: TRBV10-3; clone size: few; CDR3 protein: CAISFEGETQYF; CDR3 DNA: TGTGCCATCAGCTTTGAAGGAGAGACCCAGTACTTC
J gene: TRBJ1-5; D gene: .; V gene: TRBV18; clone size: many; CDR3 protein: CASSLVKGDQPQHF; CDR3 DNA: TGTGCCAGCTCACTAGTAAAAGGGGATCAGCCCCAGCATTTT
J gene: TRBJ2-1; D gene: TRBD1; V gene: TRBV29-1; clone size: many; CDR3 protein: CSVRDRGYNEQFF; CDR3 DNA: TGCAGCGTCCGGGACAGGGGGTACAATGAGCAGTTCTTC
J gene: TRBJ2-2; D gene: TRBD1; V gene: TRBV7-8; clone size: many; CDR3 protein: CASTTPTGLGTGELFF; CDR3 DNA: TGTGCCAGCACCACGCCGACAGGGCTTGGGACCGGGGAGCTGTTTTTT
J gene: TRBJ2-3; D gene: .; V gene: TRBV4-3; clone size: many; CDR3 protein: CASSPRGGRDTDTQYF; CDR3 DNA: TGCGCCAGCAGCCCACGGGGCGGACGGGACACAGATACGCAGTATTTT
J gene: TRBJ1-1; D gene: .; V gene: TRBV4-1; clone size: few; CDR3 protein: CASSFETNTEAFF; CDR3 DNA: TGCGCCAGCAGCTTCGAAACCAACACTGAAGCTTTCTTT